This is a list of T cell receptor beta chains from one sample in a study of blood T cell repertoires in COVID-19. The protocol was immunoSEQ multiplex PCR, while the TCRdb copy is restricted to in-frame clones and leaves out a portion. The table records approximately 240,000 clones, 86% of them present only once. Material: PBMCs or T cells enriched from blood (not recorded which). The receptor source for this set is a woman between 50 and 59 years old in a cohort exposed to, infected with or recovered from COVID-19 (not recorded which). Both conserved end residues are part of each CDR3. A D gene is named only where the DNA matches it firmly. Some rows mark clone size as missing; the rest say once, few, many or name a class of expanded clone.

TRBJ1-5 | TRBD1 | TRBV7-2 | NA | CASSPSGTGRLDQPQHF | TGTGCCAGCAGCCCGAGTGGGACAGGGAGATTGGATCAGCCCCAGCATTTT
TRBJ2-3 | NA | TRBV6-5 | NA | CAGLGLNTDTQYF | TGTGCCGGATTGGGACTGAACACAGATACGCAGTATTTT
TRBJ2-5 | TRBD1 | TRBV24-1 | NA | CATSDLKGQGFGETQYF | TGTGCCACCAGTGATTTAAAGGGACAGGGTTTCGGAGAGACCCAGTACTTC
TRBJ1-3 | TRBD1 | TRBV6-5 | NA | CASSRGQAAGNTIYF | TGTGCCAGCAGCCGCGGACAGGCTGCTGGAAACACCATATATTTT
TRBJ2-7 | NA | TRBV28 | NA | CASSFSVYEQYF | TGTGCCAGCAGTTTCTCGGTCTACGAGCAGTACTTC
TRBJ1-1 | NA | TRBV18 | NA | CASSLSRQGWMNTEAFF | TGTGCCAGCTCACTATCCCGGCAGGGGTGGATGAACACTGAAGCTTTCTTT
TRBJ1-6 | TRBD1 | TRBV4-3 | NA | CASSQDGQGKNSPLHF | TGCGCCAGCAGCCAAGATGGACAGGGAAAGAATTCACCCCTCCACTTT
TRBJ1-1 | NA | TRBV2 | few | CASKGRGNTEAFF | TGTGCCAGCAAGGGCAGGGGGAACACTGAAGCTTTCTTT
TRBJ1-6 | TRBD1 | TRBV30 | NA | CAWSGGTGRNSPLHF | TGTGCCTGGAGTGGGGGGACAGGCCGTAATTCACCCCTCCACTTT
TRBJ1-4 | TRBD1 | TRBV4-2 | NA | CAGTDRSSTNEKLFF | TGTGCCGGAACGGACAGGAGCAGCACTAATGAAAAACTGTTTTTT
TRBJ2-7 | TRBD1 | TRBV5-5 | NA | CASRSRDRGNEQYF | TGTGCCAGCAGGAGCCGGGACAGGGGGAACGAGCAGTACTTC
TRBJ1-6 | NA | TRBV7-2 | NA | CASSLAYSSYNSPLHF | TGTGCCAGCAGCCTAGCCTACAGCTCCTATAATTCACCCCTCCACTTT
TRBJ1-2 | NA | TRBV7-9 | NA | CASSLAQVDYGYTF | TGTGCCAGCAGCTTAGCTCAGGTCGATTATGGCTACACCTTC
TRBJ2-2 | NA | TRBV3-1/TRBV3-2 | NA | CASSQSQANTGELFF | TGTGCCAGCAGCCAATCCCAGGCGAACACCGGGGAGCTGTTTTTT
TRBJ1-2 | NA | TRBV12-3/TRBV12-4 | few | CASSFSSGGYTF | TGTGCCAGCAGTTTCAGTTCGGGTGGCTACACCTTC
TRBJ1-2 | NA | TRBV5-1 | NA | CASSQGTEINYGYTF | TGCGCCAGCAGCCAGGGGACCGAAATTAACTATGGCTACACCTTC
TRBJ2-5 | NA | TRBV19 | NA | CASRGGPRTQYF | TGTGCCAGTAGGGGAGGTCCCAGGACCCAGTACTTC
TRBJ1-1 | NA | TRBV7-9 | NA | CASSPPGHRNTEAFF | TGTGCCAGCAGCCCCCCGGGACACCGGAACACCGAAGCTTTCTTT
TRBJ1-2 | NA | TRBV10-3 | NA | CAISESTARYGYTF | TGTGCCATCAGTGAGTCGACAGCTCGCTATGGCTACACCTTC
TRBJ1-1 | NA | TRBV29-1 | NA | CSVEVQVDTEAFF | TGCAGCGTTGAGGTGCAGGTAGACACTGAAGCTTTCTTT
TRBJ1-4 | NA | TRBV28 | NA | CASSLGQDNEKLFF | TGTGCCAGCAGTTTAGGGCAGGATAATGAAAAACTGTTTTTT
TRBJ2-6 | TRBD1 | TRBV9 | NA | CASSVAGRQGAAGANVLTF | TGTGCCAGCAGCGTAGCAGGCCGACAGGGGGCAGCTGGGGCCAACGTCCTGACTTTC
TRBJ1-2 | NA | TRBV18 | once | CASSREIEAVGYTF | TGTGCCAGCTCACGCGAGATTGAGGCGGTTGGCTACACCTTC
TRBJ2-5 | NA | TRBV5-1 | NA | CASSLTSQETQYF | TGCGCCAGCAGCTTGACTAGCCAAGAGACCCAGTACTTC
TRBJ2-1 | NA | TRBV7-9 | NA | CASSPRDTRSYNEQFF | TGTGCCAGCAGCCCCCGGGACACTCGCTCCTACAATGAGCAGTTCTTC
TRBJ1-5 | NA | TRBV6-5 | NA | CASGFGRAGNQPQHF | TGTGCCAGCGGTTTCGGGAGGGCTGGCAATCAGCCCCAGCATTTT
TRBJ1-2 | TRBD1 | TRBV2 | NA | CASSADRAGYTF | TGTGCCAGCAGTGCGGACAGGGCCGGCTACACCTTC
TRBJ1-6 | NA | TRBV4-2 | few | CASSQELNSNSPLHF | TGTGCCAGCAGCCAAGAACTGAACAGTAATTCACCCCTCCACTTT
TRBJ1-2 | NA | TRBV7-2 | NA | CASSARGADYGYTF | TGTGCCAGCAGCGCCCGGGGGGCTGACTATGGCTACACCTTC
TRBJ2-5 | NA | TRBV29-1 | NA | CSVDGAGAPAPHQETQYF | TGCAGCGTTGATGGCGCAGGGGCGCCGGCCCCCCACCAAGAGACCCAGTACTTC
TRBJ1-1 | NA | TRBV15 | NA | CATDGETGLVGEAFF | TGTGCCACCGACGGCGAAACAGGGTTGGTGGGTGAAGCTTTCTTT
TRBJ1-1 | TRBD1 | TRBV7-8 | NA | CASSQNTGGTEAFF | TGTGCCAGCAGCCAAAACACAGGGGGCACTGAAGCTTTCTTT
TRBJ1-3 | NA | TRBV6-1 | once | CASSATAHRPSGNTIYF | TGTGCCAGCAGTGCGACCGCCCACAGGCCCTCTGGAAACACCATATATTTT
TRBJ2-7 | NA | TRBV5-4 | NA | CASSLAPRDEQYF | TGTGCCAGCAGCTTGGCACCTAGAGACGAGCAGTACTTC
TRBJ2-5 | TRBD2 | TRBV7-2 | NA | CASSFPSGGAGETQYF | TGTGCCAGCAGCTTCCCTAGCGGGGGGGCCGGCGAGACCCAGTACTTC
TRBJ2-5 | NA | TRBV11-2 | NA | CASSTQVQAQETQYF | TGTGCCAGCAGCACCCAGGTGCAGGCCCAAGAGACCCAGTACTTC
TRBJ1-1 | NA | TRBV30 | NA | CAWSVTRGTEAFF | TGTGCCTGGAGTGTGACAAGGGGGACTGAAGCTTTCTTT
TRBJ2-3 | NA | TRBV3-1/TRBV3-2 | NA | CASSQDLPQASLTDTQYF | TGTGCCAGCAGCCAAGATCTGCCACAGGCGTCCCTCACAGATACGCAGTATTTT
TRBJ2-7 | NA | TRBV5-4 | NA | CASSPRQPSYEQYF | TGTGCCAGCAGCCCCCGACAGCCTTCCTACGAGCAGTACTTC
TRBJ1-2 | NA | TRBV7-9 | NA | CASSLQSTLAGYTF | TGTGCCAGCAGCTTACAATCCACCCTTGCGGGCTACACCTTC
TRBJ1-1 | NA | TRBV5-1 | NA | CASSLVVAGEAFF | TGCGCCAGCAGCTTGGTTGTCGCAGGGGAAGCTTTCTTT
TRBJ1-4 | NA | TRBV3-1/TRBV3-2 | NA | CASSYGFAQEKLFF | TGTGCCAGCAGTTACGGGTTTGCCCAGGAAAAACTGTTTTTT
TRBJ2-1 | TRBD1 | TRBV27 | NA | CASSRGRQGGEQFF | TGTGCCAGCAGTAGGGGGAGACAGGGTGGGGAGCAGTTCTTC
TRBJ2-1 | TRBD2 | TRBV27 | once | CASGEGLAPYNEQFF | TGTGCCAGCGGAGAAGGACTAGCGCCCTACAATGAGCAGTTCTTC
TRBJ1-1 | TRBD1 | TRBV23-1 | NA | CASKRDRVTEAFF | TGCGCCAGCAAGAGGGACAGGGTTACTGAAGCTTTCTTT